The clone carrying this T cell receptor beta chain was seen only a few times. Its antigen is as yet unknown. It may be a read error: a sequence one base away is much more abundant. TCRdb redid the calling of the 5' RACE reads with MiXCR, one entry per CDR3 protein. The sample holds nearly 60,000 distinct CDR3 sequences, about 3.2% seen once. The CDR3 length is 13 residues. Germline V gene lookup returns CDR1 DFQATT and CDR2 SNEGSKA (reference sequence). The sample originates from a study of neurological immune-mediated disorders. Study-wide points: Association with the multiple sclerosis repertoire cluster was not found for any clinical or MRI feature.

The sequenced sample consisted of PBMCs. The chain is built from TRBV20-1 and TRBJ1-5, with 9 bases fitting TRBD1. The receptor comes from a woman in her sixties with multiple sclerosis. CDR3 coding DNA: TGCAGTGCCGGACAGGGGTTAGGACAGCACCAGCATTTT. Its protein product is CSAGQGLGQHQHF.